This T cell receptor (beta chain) was identified during a study of blood T cells in healthy people across ages. The study's findings and limits: Changes in expanded clonotypes were possibly confounded, as the CMV status of donors was unknown. From one million sequenced T cells, diversity estimates were lower bounds. Long-lived donors carried more naive CD4+ cells and greater diversity than aged donors.

A word on this clonotype: Its antigen is not known. At one of its ends the junction is not consistent with the germline gene, which may arise from a read error.

A second PCR of 7 to 11 cycles used a sample-barcoded 5' primer and a J-beta primer mix. TCRdb passed the 5' RACE reads through MiXCR, listing each CDR3 protein once. In the table there are about 1.8 million distinct CDR3 sequences, around 48% of which are singletons. Sequenced sample: blood. The TCR comes from a woman between 40 and 50 years old in good health.

The CDR3 here is CANSWDRSGPLHF. Here the CDR3 DNA reads TGCGCCAACAGCTGGGACAGGAGTGGGCCCCTCCACTTT. This sequence joins TRBV5-1 and TRBJ1-6; 8 bases align to TRBD1. The germline CDR1 and CDR2 sequences are SGHRS and YFSETQ. The CDR3 runs 13 residues. Supplemented by reference TRBV5-1 and TRBJ1-6, the full variable domain reads KAGVTQTPRYLIKTRGQQVTLSCSPISGHRSVSWYQQTPGQGLQFLFEYFSETQRNKGNFPGRFSGRQFSNSRSEMNVSTLELGDSALYLCANSWDRSGPLHFGNGTRLTVT.